The 21 T cell receptor beta chains below were found in one sample sequenced in a study of blood T cell repertoires in COVID-19. Repertoires were generated with immunoSEQ multiplex PCR, while TCRdb's copy carries only in-frame clones and drops some. The table lists about 190,000 clones, about 88% of them singletons, with about 1% in the top ten. Sequences were obtained from peripheral blood. These receptors all stem from a man aged 25 to 40 with acute or convalescent COVID-19.

The V and J genes are TRBV18 and TRBJ2-7, with 8 bases matching TRBD1. Trimming cost V 3 bases and J 1 base; bases outside gene matches: 2. There are 14 residues in the CDR3. The germline CDR1 and CDR2 sequences are KGHSH and LQKENI. CDR3 sequence reads: CASSPGQGSYEQYF. CDR3 nucleotides: TGTGCCAGCTCACCTGGACAGGGATCCTACGAGCAGTACTTC.

This chain joins TRBV12-3 or TRBV12-4 and TRBJ2-3, with D perhaps matching TRBD1 (6 bases). Deletions cut 8 bases from V and 9 bases from J, with 18 bases between. This CDR3 has 13 amino acids. CDR3 coding DNA: TGTGCCAGCTTAGGGGACCAGGGGTTAACGCAGTATTTT. Translated, it gives CASLGDQGLTQYF.

The genes are TRBV18 and TRBJ1-1, with 8 bases matching TRBD1. The CDR3 runs to 13 residues. CDR1 and CDR2 from the germline V gene are KGHSH and LQKENI. J lost 7 bases, V lost 2 bases, and 3 bases had no gene match. CDR3 nucleotides: TGTGCCAGCTCACCAGAACAGGGGGATGAAGCTTTCTTT. Encoded protein: CASSPEQGDEAFF.

The chain employs TRBV9 and TRBJ1-1, with TRBD1 matching 7 bases. Germline V gives CDR1 SGDLS, CDR2 YYNGEE. J gave up 1 base and V 3 bases, and 6 bases lay outside the gene matches. The length of the CDR3 is 15 residues. The CDR3 sequence is CASSGTTGRNTEAFF. The DNA of the CDR3 is TGTGCCAGCAGCGGAACGACAGGGCGGAACACTGAAGCTTTCTTT. Filled out from reference TRBV9 and TRBJ1-1, the complete variable domain reads DSGVTQTPKHLITATGQRVTLRCSPRSGDLSVYWYQQSLDQGLQFLIQYYNGEERAKGNILERFSAQQFPDLHSELNLSSLELGDSALYFCASSGTTGRNTEAFFGQGTRLTVV.

The V call is TRBV28, the J call TRBJ1-2, with D possibly being TRBD1 (5 bases). In germline, CDR1 is MDHEN, CDR2 SYDVKM. This CDR3 has 12 residues. V was shortened by 7 bases and J by 4 bases, with 10 bases between the two germline ends. CDR3 region: CASNLGGYGYTF. CDR3 DNA: TGTGCCAGCAACCTGGGGGGCTATGGCTACACCTTC.

For this clone: The sample carries other DNA sequences with the same CDR3. This chain connects TRBV12-5 to TRBJ1-1, with TRBD1 identical over 7 bases. The V gene's germline CDR1 is LGHNT and CDR2 FRNRAP. The CDR3 loop spans 12 amino acids. As DNA, the CDR3 is TGTGCCACGGGACTAGGGACAGATGAAGCTTTCTTT. Translation gives CATGLGTDEAFF.

CDR3: CASRATGETQYF. CDR3 coding DNA: TGTGCCAGCAGAGCTACAGGGGAGACCCAGTACTTC. The J gene is TRBJ2-5, the V gene TRBV2, with D tentatively TRBD1 (6 bases). Between the trimmed V and J ends, which lost 6 bases and 5 bases, there was a span of 10 bases. The CDR3 runs 12 residues. CDR1 is SNHLY and CDR2 is FYNNEI in the germline V gene.

The count of this clone is one. The chain combines TRBV5-1 with TRBJ2-3, with D possibly being TRBD1 (5 bases). CDR3 length: 15 amino acids. CDR1 is SGHRS and CDR2 is YFSETQ in the germline V gene. V shed 0 bases and J shed 2 bases, with 10 bases lying between them. As DNA, the CDR3 is TGCGCCAGCAGCTTGGATCGCAGGGACACAGATACGCAGTATTTT. Its translation is CASSLDRRDTDTQYF.

The chain carries TRBV28 and TRBJ1-3, with a possible D match to TRBD1 (5 bases). V was trimmed by 6 bases and J by 0 bases, leaving 18 bases between them. Germline values: CDR1 MDHEN, CDR2 SYDVKM. The CDR3 is 17 amino acids. The CDR3 region is CASRKTVGAYSGNTIYF. The CDR3 nucleotides are TGTGCCAGCAGGAAAACGGTAGGGGCCTACTCTGGAAACACCATATATTTT.

A remark on this clone: In the same sample, other DNA sequences code for this CDR3. This chain links TRBV6-5 with TRBJ1-5; 7 bases fit TRBD1. This CDR3 spans 13 amino acids. Germline CDR1 and CDR2: MNHEY and SVGAGI. Trimming cost V 6 bases and J 3 bases; bases outside gene matches: 2. This CDR3 reads CASRGQLNQPQHF. The CDR3 nucleotides read TGTGCCAGCAGGGGACAGCTCAATCAGCCCCAGCATTTT.

V usage is TRBV6-6 and J usage is TRBJ1-5; D perhaps matches TRBD1 (6 bases). V lost 2 bases and J lost 7, with 18 bases in between. This CDR3 region has 16 residues. Looked up from germline, CDR1 is MNHNY and CDR2 is SVGAGI (reference sequence). CDR3 sequence (DNA): TGTGCCAGCAGTTACGGTTACAGGGCAACCATCCAGCCCCAGCATTTT. As protein: CASSYGYRATIQPQHF.

This clone came up once. The J gene is TRBJ2-7, the V gene TRBV7-2; 8 bases align to TRBD1. Germline values: CDR1 SGHTA, CDR2 FQGNSA. V dropped 4 bases and J dropped 0; count of bases not matched to a gene: 5. The CDR3 covers 15 residues. As DNA, the CDR3 is TGTGCCAGCAGCTATACCGGGACAGGCTCCTACGAGCAGTACTTC. Its protein is CASSYTGTGSYEQYF.

The chain joins TRBV11-3 to TRBJ2-1, with 12 bases identical to TRBD2. Germline loops: CDR1 SGHNT, CDR2 YENEEA. The CDR3 has 15 residues. Losses at the gene ends were 3 bases for V and 8 bases for J; bases not matched to a gene: 5. CDR3 loop: CASSLASGGAYEQFF. The CDR3 bases are TGTGCCAGCAGCTTGGCTAGCGGGGGGGCCTATGAGCAGTTCTTC.

This chain links TRBV9 with TRBJ1-2; 8 bases are shared with TRBD1. The germline V gene encodes CDR1 SGDLS and CDR2 YYNGEE. J lost 1 base, V lost 0 bases, and 11 bases had no gene match. This CDR3 is built from 18 residues. DNA for the CDR3: TGTGCCAGCAGCGTAGGGCAGGGGGCCGCCGCTTATAACTATGGCTACACCTTC. Translating gives CASSVGQGAAAYNYGYTF.

This chain uses TRBV3-1 (or the pseudogene TRBV3-2) with TRBJ2-6, with a possible D match to TRBD2 (5 bases). The CDR3 totals 18 residues. Germline V gene data show CDR1 as LGHDT and CDR2 as YNNKEL (reference sequence). The germline V and J ends were trimmed by 2 bases and 0 bases, with 14 bases remaining between them. The CDR3, as DNA: TGTGCCAGCAGCCAAATGAGGGTCGGGGACTCTGGGGCCAACGTCCTGACTTTC. It yields the protein CASSQMRVGDSGANVLTF.

The rearrangement links TRBV19 to TRBJ1-2, with D unclear. The CDR3 is 14 residues long. Trimming pared 4 bases from V and 1 base from J, leaving 10 bases between. Germline V gene sequence: CDR1 LNHDA, CDR2 SQIVND (reference sequence). CDR3 in DNA: TGTGCCAGTAGTACGTCGAGGATTAACTATGGCTACACCTTC. Translation gives CASSTSRINYGYTF. The full variable domain, rest sourced from reference TRBV19 and TRBJ1-2, is DGGITQSPKYLFRKEGQNVTLSCEQNLNHDAMYWYRQDPGQGLRLIYYSQIVNDFQKGDIAEGYSVSREKKESFPLTVTSAQKNPTAFYLCASSTSRINYGYTFGSGTRLTVV.

This chain uses TRBV5-1 with TRBJ2-2, with 8 bases fitting TRBD1. The germline gives CDR1 SGHRS, CDR2 YFSETQ. After removal of 5 bases from V and 0 bases from J, the junction contained 9 bases not matched to a gene. CDR3 size: 17 residues. The CDR3 loop reads CASRNRGEPSNTGELFF. The CDR3 DNA follows: TGCGCCAGCAGAAACAGGGGGGAACCTTCGAACACCGGGGAGCTGTTTTTT. Based on the CDR3 plus reference TRBV5-1 and TRBJ2-2, the full variable domain is KAGVTQTPRYLIKTRGQQVTLSCSPISGHRSVSWYQQTPGQGLQFLFEYFSETQRNKGNFPGRFSGRQFSNSRSEMNVSTLELGDSALYLCASRNRGEPSNTGELFFGEGSRLTVL.

The chain is built from TRBV6-5 and TRBJ1-1, with a weak D call TRBD1 (6 bases). CDR1 and CDR2 (germline): MNHEY, SVGAGI. Between the trimmed V and J ends, which lost 10 bases and 1 base, there was a span of 13 bases. This CDR3 contains 13 residues. The DNA of the CDR3 is TGTGCCAACCGACAGGCTGGGAACACTGAAGCTTTCTTT. As protein: CANRQAGNTEAFF.

The chain couples TRBV7-9 to TRBJ1-2; maybe TRBD1 (5 bases). The CDR3 has 15 residues. The V and J ends lost 5 bases and 3 bases respectively, with 16 bases between them. Germline-derived CDR1 and CDR2 are SEHNR and FQNEAQ (reference sequence). The CDR3 region is CASSPQRGTYYGYTF. The CDR3 DNA reads TGTGCCAGCAGCCCGCAAAGGGGAACCTACTATGGCTACACCTTC.

This clone appeared a single time. The chain links TRBV30 to TRBJ2-2, with 7 bases matching TRBD2. Trimming took 1 base from V and 13 from J; bases not matched to a gene: 9. The CDR3 has 13 amino acids. Germline loops: CDR1 GTSNPN, CDR2 SVGIG (reference sequence). The CDR3 reads CAWSDKRDPRLFF. The DNA for the CDR3 is TGTGCCTGGAGTGATAAGCGGGATCCGAGGCTGTTTTTT.

The V gene is TRBV9, the J gene TRBJ2-7, with a weak D call TRBD2 (5 bases). The CDR3 spans 13 residues. Germline V CDR1 and CDR2: SGDLS, YYNGEE. V was clipped by 7 bases and J by 0 bases, with 11 bases between them. The CDR3 region has the DNA TGTGCCAGCGGAGACCGGGACTCCTACGAGCAGTACTTC. Translating gives CASGDRDSYEQYF.